What follows are 32 T cell receptor beta chains derived from one specimen sequenced in a study of blood T cell repertoires in COVID-19. Only in-frame clones appear in the TCRdb table, and some are missing; sequencing was by immunoSEQ multiplex PCR. The data show 100,000 or so clones, with over 65% seen just once and roughly 4% held by the top ten. Sequencing used peripheral blood. The source of these receptors is a human donor in a cohort sampled during active COVID-19.

The V call is TRBV7-2, the J call TRBJ1-6; D unresolved. V lost 5 bases and J lost 16, with 15 bases in between. CDR3 length: 12 amino acids. CDR1 is SGHTA, CDR2 FQGNSA, per germline. The CDR3 DNA sequence: TGTGCCAGCAGCCCCACAACTCCGGGACTCCACTTT. It is translated as CASSPTTPGLHF.

This chain joins TRBV6-2 or TRBV6-3 and TRBJ1-2; 11 bases line up with TRBD1. V shed 4 bases, J shed 4 bases, and the junction held 2 bases outside the gene matches. Germline V gene data show CDR1 as MNHEY and CDR2 as SVGEGT. This CDR3 is 14 amino acids long. The CDR3 coding sequence is TGTGCCAGCAGTTTCGGACAGGGGGCCTATGGCTACACCTTC. Translated, it gives CASSFGQGAYGYTF.

The rearrangement links TRBV18 to TRBJ1-1, with D perhaps TRBD1 (6 bases). Germline V gene lookup returns CDR1 KGHSH and CDR2 LQKENI. CDR3 size: 15 residues. The V gene lost 4 bases and the J gene lost 2 bases, with 14 bases spanning the gap. The CDR3: CASSLSGQLNTEAFF. The CDR3, as DNA: TGTGCCAGCTCACTCTCGGGACAACTAAACACTGAAGCTTTCTTT.

The chain carries TRBV5-5 and TRBJ2-7; D not certain. The CDR3 is made up of 11 amino acids. V lost 2 bases and J 3 bases, leaving 3 bases between the germline ends. In germline, CDR1 is SGHKS, CDR2 YYEKEE (reference sequence). For the CDR3, the DNA is TGTGCCAGCAGCTTTAGCTACGAGCAGTACTTC. The encoded protein is CASSFSYEQYF.

This chain connects TRBV6-2 or TRBV6-3 to TRBJ1-3; D uncertain. V was shortened by 0 bases and J by 10 bases, with 7 bases between the two germline ends. CDR3 size: 12 residues. Germline assignment: CDR1 MNHEY and CDR2 SVGEGT. The CDR3 sequence: CASSYSLQTIYF. As DNA, the CDR3 is TGTGCCAGCAGTTACTCGCTACAGACCATATATTTT.

This chain links TRBV7-2 with TRBJ1-4; 8 bases fit TRBD1. Germline V CDR1 and CDR2: SGHTA, FQGNSA. V shed 5 bases, J shed 8 bases, and the junction held 10 bases outside the gene matches. This CDR3 spans 15 amino acids. The CDR3 sequence is CASSQRTGQGEKLFF. CDR3 in DNA: TGTGCCAGCAGCCAAAGGACAGGGCAAGGCGAAAAACTGTTTTTT.

The V call is TRBV3-1 (or the pseudogene TRBV3-2), the J call TRBJ1-1, with D possibly TRBD1 on 5 matching bases. With 4 bases removed from V and 1 base from J, the gap between germline ends came to 7 bases. The CDR3 sequence is 13 residues long. From germline, CDR1 is LGHDT and CDR2 YNNKEL (reference sequence). The CDR3 bases are TGTGCCAGCAGCCGGACATGGAACACTGAAGCTTTCTTT. It specifies CASSRTWNTEAFF.

The CDR3 nucleotides are TGTGCCAGCAGTTACAGCCTAGCAAACAATGAGCAGTTCTTC. The encoded protein is CASSYSLANNEQFF. The V call is TRBV6-5, the J call TRBJ2-1; D is possibly TRBD2 (5 bases). There are 14 residues in the CDR3. V was trimmed by 2 bases and J by 5 bases, leaving 10 bases between them. Germline assignment: CDR1 MNHEY and CDR2 SVGAGI.

J is TRBJ1-4 and V is TRBV19; 7 positions match TRBD1. CDR3 size: 14 residues. Trimming took 6 bases from V and 7 from J; bases not matched to a gene: 8. CDR1 LNHDA and CDR2 SQIVND come from the germline V gene (reference sequence). The CDR3: CASRETGLSEKLFF. CDR3 bases: TGTGCCAGTAGAGAGACAGGGCTTAGTGAAAAACTGTTTTTT.

This chain joins TRBV6-5 and TRBJ2-6; maybe TRBD1 (6 bases). V was pared by 6 bases and J by 0 bases, with 9 bases between. CDR1 and CDR2 from the germline V gene are MNHEY and SVGAGI. The CDR3 length is 15 residues. DNA of the CDR3: TGTGCCAGCAGGACAGGAAACTCTGGGGCCAACGTCCTGACTTTC. It yields the protein CASRTGNSGANVLTF.

V gene TRBV2 combines with J gene TRBJ2-3, with 9 bases lining up with TRBD1. Germline V gene sequence: CDR1 SNHLY, CDR2 FYNNEI. There are 14 residues in the CDR3. The V segment lost 8 bases and the J segment 4 bases; nucleotides outside the gene matches: 7. The CDR3 region has the DNA TGTGCCAGCGCCGGGACAGGGTCGCCAGATACGCAGTATTTT. It codes for CASAGTGSPDTQYF.

The rearrangement links TRBV5-1 to TRBJ2-3; 10 bases line up with TRBD2. The junction had 10 bases not matched to a gene; V was cut back by 4 bases and J by 5 bases. This CDR3 contains 16 residues. Germline-derived CDR1 and CDR2 are SGHRS and YFSETQ. In DNA form, the CDR3 reads TGCGCCAGCAGCCTAATAGCGGGGGGAGGAGGAGATACGCAGTATTTT. Translated, it gives CASSLIAGGGGDTQYF.

The V and J genes are TRBV9 and TRBJ2-7; 8 bases are a match to TRBD1. Trimming at V came to 4 bases and at J to 6 bases, leaving 12 bases not matched to a gene. The CDR3 sequence is 15 residues long. Germline V gene sequence: CDR1 SGDLS, CDR2 YYNGEE. CDR3 coding DNA: TGTGCCAGCAGCTCCCTGACAGGGGAAGCCGGCGAGCAGTACTTC. Its translation is CASSSLTGEAGEQYF.

V and J are TRBV5-1 and TRBJ2-5; D perhaps matches TRBD1 (6 bases). Between the trimmed V and J ends, which lost 4 bases and 5 bases, there was a span of 12 bases. The CDR3 loop spans 13 amino acids. Germline CDR1 SGHRS, CDR2 YFSETQ. CDR3 DNA: TGCGCCAGCAGCAATGGGCAGGGGGAGACCCAGTACTTC. Its protein is CASSNGQGETQYF.

The chain combines TRBV14 with TRBJ2-5; no clear D gene. Germline V gives CDR1 SGHDN, CDR2 FVKESK. The CDR3 is 14 residues long. V lost 0 bases, J lost 1 base, and 6 bases lay in between. CDR3 nucleotide sequence: TGTGCCAGCAGCCAAGACAGATCCCAAGAGACCCAGTACTTC. Its protein is CASSQDRSQETQYF. The entire variable domain, with the rest obtained from reference TRBV14 and TRBJ2-5, is as follows: EAGVTQFPSHSVIEKGQTVTLRCDPISGHDNLYWYRRVMGKEIKFLLHFVKESKQDESGMPNNRFLAERTGGTYSTLKVQPAELEDSGVYFCASSQDRSQETQYFGPGTRLLVL.

This sequence joins TRBV14 and TRBJ2-7; 8 nucleotides line up with TRBD1. V lost 4 bases, J lost 2 bases, and 7 bases stayed unmatched. CDR3 size: 15 residues. Germline lookup yields CDR1 SGHDN and CDR2 FVKESK. The CDR3 DNA sequence: TGTGCCAGCAGCCCTTTGACAGGGGCCGCCTACGAGCAGTACTTC. Translating gives CASSPLTGAAYEQYF.

This clone has only a few counts. V usage is TRBV6-5 and J usage is TRBJ2-5; 13 positions match TRBD2. CDR3 size: 14 residues. V shed 8 bases and J 5 bases; nucleotides not matched to a gene: 5. Germline CDR1 reads MNHEY; CDR2 reads SVGAGI. CDR3 in DNA: TGTGCCAGCGTACTAGCGGGGGGGCTTGAGACCCAGTACTTC. It encodes CASVLAGGLETQYF.

This chain connects TRBV4-3 to TRBJ1-2, with 7 nucleotides matching TRBD1. Germline assignment: CDR1 LGHNA and CDR2 YSLEER. V lost 6 bases to trimming and J lost 3 bases; unmatched junction nucleotides: 13. The CDR3 is 16 amino acids. The DNA for the CDR3 is TGCGCCAGCAGGCCAGGGGAGACAGGGCTCGACTATGGCTACACCTTC. The encoded protein is CASRPGETGLDYGYTF.

The V and J genes are TRBV10-3 and TRBJ2-7, with TRBD1 identical over 9 bases. CDR3 length: 13 residues. CDR1 and CDR2 from the germline V gene are ENHRY and SYGVKD. J lost 3 bases, V lost 5 bases, and 2 bases had no gene match. Written as DNA, the CDR3 is TGTGCCATCAGTCAGACAGGGGGCTACGAGCAGTACTTC. Its protein is CAISQTGGYEQYF.

About this clone: An end of the junction differs from the germline gene, which may be a read error. The chain employs TRBV3-1 (or the pseudogene TRBV3-2) and TRBJ1-1, with a possible D match to TRBD1 (5 bases). This CDR3 spans 15 amino acids. CDR1 is LGHDT, CDR2 YNNKEL, per germline (reference sequence). The CDR3 sequence: CASSQGEPGVGEAFF. The CDR3 nucleotides read TGTGCCAGCAGTCAAGGGGAGCCAGGAGTTGGTGAAGCTTTCTTT.

The V call is TRBV6-2 or TRBV6-3, the J call TRBJ1-1, with D tentatively TRBD1 (5 bases). Germline V gene lookup returns CDR1 MNHEY and CDR2 SVGEGT. The CDR3 sequence is 12 residues long. Trimming cost V 6 bases and J 7 bases, with 12 bases left between them. As DNA, the CDR3 is TGTGCCAGCAGCCACCAGGGACTTGAAGCTTTCTTT. Translation: CASSHQGLEAFF.

In this sample, this clone turned up a few times. The J gene is TRBJ1-1, the V gene TRBV7-9, with D unclear. The CDR3 extends over 14 amino acids. Trimming took 1 base from V and 2 from J, leaving 8 bases between them. Germline CDR1 is SEHNR and CDR2 is FQNEAQ (reference sequence). The CDR3: CASSLEQYNTEAFF. In DNA, the CDR3 is TGTGCCAGCAGCTTAGAACAATACAACACTGAAGCTTTCTTT.

This rearrangement joins TRBV9 to TRBJ1-6; no definite D call. Germline-derived CDR1 and CDR2 are SGDLS and YYNGEE. With 3 bases removed from V and 0 bases from J, the gap between germline ends came to 7 bases. The CDR3 consists of 15 residues. CDR3 sequence reads: CASSAGSSYNSPLHF. The CDR3 DNA reads as TGTGCCAGCAGCGCCGGGTCCTCCTATAATTCACCCCTCCACTTT.

This chain joins TRBV27 and TRBJ1-5, with D perhaps TRBD1 (5 bases). Deletions cut 1 base from V and 4 bases from J, with 11 bases between. CDR3 size: 15 residues. Germline V CDR1 and CDR2: MNHEY, SMNVEV (reference sequence). The CDR3 DNA reads as TGTGCCAGCAGTTTATGGTCCCGGGGGAATCAGCCCCAGCATTTT. Translated, it gives CASSLWSRGNQPQHF.

The chain couples TRBV6-1 to TRBJ2-7, with D hard to call. CDR1 and CDR2 from the germline V gene are MNHNS and SASEGT. The CDR3 has 15 residues. V was cut by 1 base and J by 1 base, with 11 bases left in between. The DNA of the CDR3 is TGTGCCAGCAGTGAAGGACGGAGCCGATCCTACGAGCAGTACTTC. This gives the protein CASSEGRSRSYEQYF.

V usage is TRBV18 and J usage is TRBJ1-2, with 7 bases aligning to TRBD1. The CDR3 loop spans 13 amino acids. The trim removed 5 bases at V and 7 bases at J, leaving 7 bases unmatched. Germline V gene data show CDR1 as KGHSH and CDR2 as LQKENI. The CDR3 spells CASSAGTAGGYTF. DNA for the CDR3: TGTGCCAGCTCAGCCGGGACAGCGGGTGGCTACACCTTC.

The V call is TRBV7-8, the J call TRBJ1-1; a possible D gene is TRBD1 (6 bases). This CDR3 has 15 amino acids. The germline V and J ends were trimmed by 3 bases and 0 bases, with 11 bases remaining between them. The germline V gene encodes CDR1 SGHVS and CDR2 FQNEAQ. CDR3 bases: TGTGCCAGCAGCTTCGACAGGTTCATGAACACTGAAGCTTTCTTT. As protein: CASSFDRFMNTEAFF.

The CDR3: CAISGGGTTNYGYTF. The DNA of the CDR3 is TGTGCCATCAGTGGGGGGGGCACTACTAACTATGGCTACACCTTC. The rearrangement joins TRBV10-3 to TRBJ1-2, with D maybe TRBD1 (6 bases). Trimming left V 4 bases short and J 0 bases short, with 12 bases between. The CDR3 has 15 amino acids. Germline V gene data show CDR1 as ENHRY and CDR2 as SYGVKD.

This chain connects TRBV7-8 to TRBJ2-7; 7 bases align to TRBD2. The trim removed 5 bases at V and 3 bases at J, leaving 13 bases unmatched. Germline V CDR1 and CDR2: SGHVS, FQNEAQ. CDR3 length equals 16 residues. CDR3 coding DNA: TGTGCCAGCAGCCCGAAACAAGGCAGGGAGGGCTACGAGCAGTACTTC. Translated, it gives CASSPKQGREGYEQYF.

The rearrangement uses TRBV24-1 and TRBJ2-2, with 7 bases aligning to TRBD2. CDR1 KGHDR and CDR2 SFDVKD come from the germline V gene. The V gene end was trimmed by 7 bases and the J gene end by 5 bases; junction bases not matched to a gene: 0. The CDR3 sequence is 12 residues long. CDR3 nucleotides: TGTGCCACCAGCGGGGGGACCGGGGAGCTGTTTTTT. This codes for CATSGGTGELFF.

The V gene is TRBV20-1, the J gene TRBJ2-3; D possibly corresponds to TRBD1 (5 bases). Germline CDR1 and CDR2: DFQATT and SNEGSKA (reference sequence). Trimming left V 3 bases short and J 3 bases short, with 16 bases between. There are 15 residues in the CDR3. CDR3 sequence: CSASLYRLVTDTQYF. As DNA, the CDR3 is TGCAGTGCTAGTCTATACAGGCTCGTAACAGATACGCAGTATTTT.

J is TRBJ1-5 and V is TRBV2; 9 bases fit TRBD1. Germline CDR1 is SNHLY and CDR2 is FYNNEI. V lost 4 bases, J lost 9 bases, and 10 bases stayed unmatched. CDR3 size: 15 residues. CDR3 coding DNA: TGTGCCAGCAGTGGGGGGACAGGGAGGGAATCGCCCCAGCATTTT. It translates to CASSGGTGRESPQHF.